Below, 20 T cell receptor beta chains from the same sample are listed, as sequenced in a study of blood T cell repertoires in COVID-19. The protocol was immunoSEQ multiplex PCR, while the TCRdb copy is restricted to in-frame clones and leaves out a portion. The repertoire holds 250,000 to 300,000 clones, with around 80% as singletons. The sequenced sample consisted of PBMCs or T cells enriched from blood (not recorded which). The source of these receptors is a young man with acute COVID-19.

The table lists this clone with a count of one. The chain has TRBV11-2 and TRBJ2-2, with TRBD2 matching over 10 bases. The CDR3 sequence is 18 residues long. V shed 6 bases and J 0 bases; nucleotides not matched to a gene: 10. Germline V lookup: CDR1 SGHAT, CDR2 FQNNGV. The CDR3 loop reads CASRYYPTSGANTGELFF. CDR3 bases: TGTGCCAGCAGATATTATCCCACTAGCGGGGCGAACACCGGGGAGCTGTTTTTT.

This chain links TRBV7-8 with TRBJ2-1; D remains ambiguous. Trimming removed 1 base from V and 8 bases from J, with 12 bases in between. Germline-derived CDR1 and CDR2 are SGHVS and FQNEAQ. The CDR3 runs 14 residues. Here the CDR3 DNA reads TGTGCCAGCAGCTTAGTGAGTCTAGAACATGAGCAGTTCTTC. Protein product: CASSLVSLEHEQFF. Looking up the rest from reference TRBV7-8 and TRBJ2-1 gives the full variable domain: GAGVSQSPRYKVAKRGQDVALRCDPISGHVSLFWYQQALGQGPEFLTYFQNEAQLDKSGLPSDRFFAERPEGSVSTLKIQRTQQEDSAVYLCASSLVSLEHEQFFGPGTRLTVL.

CDR3 coding DNA: TGTGCCACCGCCTTGGACACCCGGCAGGCCTACGAGCAGTACGTC. Protein product: CATALDTRQAYEQYV. This rearrangement joins TRBV19 to TRBJ2-7; maybe TRBD1 (5 bases). Trimming took 10 bases from V and 2 from J, leaving 21 bases between them. From germline, CDR1 is LNHDA and CDR2 SQIVND (reference sequence). The CDR3 runs 15 residues.

This clone was observed a single time. The chain carries TRBV4-1 and TRBJ2-5, with 12 bases that match TRBD2. The germline gives CDR1 MGHRA, CDR2 YSYEKL. The V gene end was trimmed by 4 bases and the J gene end by 1 base; junction bases not matched to a gene: 13. The CDR3 has 19 amino acids. CDR3 nucleotides: TGCGCCAGCAGCCTAGATACTAGCGGGGGGCCCAGAATCCAAGAGACCCAGTACTTC. Translation: CASSLDTSGGPRIQETQYF.

J is TRBJ1-2 and V is TRBV19, with D perhaps matching TRBD1 (6 bases). Germline CDR1 is LNHDA and CDR2 is SQIVND (reference sequence). V dropped 0 bases and J dropped 4 bases, with 6 bases sitting between them. The CDR3 contains 13 residues. This CDR3 reads CASSIDRGYGYTF. DNA for the CDR3: TGTGCCAGTAGTATAGACAGGGGCTATGGCTACACCTTC.

Regarding this clone: A read error may produce the germline difference seen at one junction end. The chain has TRBV5-1 and TRBJ2-1; TRBD1 aligns across 7 bases. CDR1 and CDR2 from the germline V gene are SGHRS and YFSETQ. This CDR3 is 14 amino acids long. This CDR3 reads CASSLDGYRGEQFF. The CDR3 DNA reads TGTGCCAGCAGCCTGGACGGATACAGGGGTGAGCAGTTCTTC.

The rearrangement links TRBV2 to TRBJ1-4, with 9 bases lining up with TRBD1. Germline V gene sequence: CDR1 SNHLY, CDR2 FYNNEI. The CDR3 is 15 amino acids. The junction had 3 bases not matched to a gene; V was cut back by 2 bases and J by 5 bases. The CDR3 sequence is CASSERTGANEKLFF. As DNA, the CDR3 is TGTGCCAGCAGTGAAAGGACAGGGGCAAATGAAAAACTGTTTTTT. The variable domain in full, with the rest retrieved from reference TRBV2 and TRBJ1-4, is EPEVTQTPSHQVTQMGQEVILRCVPISNHLYFYWYRQILGQKVEFLVSFYNNEISEKSEIFDDQFSVERPDGSNFTLKIRSTKLEDSAMYFCASSERTGANEKLFFGSGTQLSVL.

V gene TRBV5-1 combines with J gene TRBJ1-1, with a weak D call TRBD1 (6 bases). The CDR3 is 14 residues long. The V gene lost 3 bases and the J gene lost 10 bases, with 19 bases spanning the gap. Per the germline V gene, CDR1 is SGHRS and CDR2 is YFSETQ. The CDR3 DNA sequence: TGCGCCAGCAGCTCATACACAGGGTGGGACGGAGCTTTCTTT. Its protein is CASSSYTGWDGAFF.

This clone was seen a single time. The chain links TRBV28 to TRBJ2-5, with 9 bases lining up with TRBD2. Germline lookup yields CDR1 MDHEN and CDR2 SYDVKM. J was trimmed by 5 bases and V by 5 bases; bases with no gene match: 6. CDR3 length: 14 residues. The CDR3 region is CASSPRGGGETQYF. CDR3 nucleotides: TGTGCCAGCAGTCCGCGGGGGGGCGGGGAGACCCAGTACTTC.

The V and J genes are TRBV3-1 (or the pseudogene TRBV3-2) and TRBJ1-5; TRBD1 matches 7 bases. The CDR3 totals 16 residues. V gave up 4 bases and J gave up 3 bases; unmatched junction bases: 9. Germline lookup yields CDR1 LGHDT and CDR2 YNNKEL (reference sequence). CDR3 residues: CASSRSRDRHNQPQHF. Here the CDR3 DNA reads TGTGCCAGCAGCCGGAGCCGGGACAGACACAATCAGCCCCAGCATTTT.

For this clone: At one of its ends the junction is not consistent with the germline gene, which may arise from a read error. The rearrangement uses TRBV5-1 and TRBJ2-3; the match to TRBD2 covers 10 bases. Germline lookup yields CDR1 SGHRS and CDR2 YFSETQ. The CDR3 has 15 residues. CDR3 nucleotide sequence: TGTGCCAGCAGCTTAGCGGGAGGAACGCCAGATACGCAGTATTTT. It yields the protein CASSLAGGTPDTQYF.

The chain carries TRBV27 and TRBJ2-4; 12 positions agree with TRBD2. Unmatched junction bases numbered 15, after V lost 5 bases and J lost 4 bases. The CDR3 has 19 residues. Germline values: CDR1 MNHEY, CDR2 SMNVEV (reference sequence). CDR3 residues: CASSAHWTSGTRGKNIQYF. The CDR3 DNA is TGTGCCAGCAGTGCACATTGGACTAGCGGGACAAGGGGGAAAAACATTCAGTACTTC.

This chain links TRBV24-1 with TRBJ2-1, with D perhaps matching TRBD2 (6 bases). The CDR3 consists of 16 residues. Trimming removed 1 base at V and 0 bases at J, with 9 bases between. Germline values: CDR1 KGHDR, CDR2 SFDVKD. The DNA for the CDR3 is TGTGCCACCAGTGATTTTGACGGGGGCTCCTACAATGAGCAGTTCTTC. The encoded protein is CATSDFDGGSYNEQFF.

V is TRBV27 and J is TRBJ1-6; D uncertain. CDR3 length: 13 amino acids. V lost 6 bases to trimming and J lost 5 bases, with 8 bases between them. Germline V gene data show CDR1 as MNHEY and CDR2 as SMNVEV (reference sequence). CDR3 in amino acids: CASRAGNNSPLHF. In DNA, the CDR3 is TGTGCCAGCAGGGCGGGGAATAATTCACCCCTCCACTTT.

CDR3 in DNA: TGTGCCACCAGCAGAGATCGGGGGGGCTCCTACGAGCAGTACGTC. Protein sequence: CATSRDRGGSYEQYV. The V call is TRBV15, the J call TRBJ2-7, with 8 bases lining up with TRBD2. Germline V lookup: CDR1 LNHNV, CDR2 YYDKDF (reference sequence). The CDR3 is made up of 15 amino acids. V gave up 0 bases and J gave up 0 bases; unmatched junction bases: 1.

The chain carries TRBV11-3 and TRBJ1-1; 7 bases are shared with TRBD1. Trimming cost V 1 base and J 1 base; bases outside gene matches: 0. This CDR3 has 14 amino acids. Germline V lookup: CDR1 SGHNT, CDR2 YENEEA. The CDR3 reads CASSLGQGNTEAFF. The CDR3 DNA is TGTGCCAGCAGCTTAGGACAGGGGAACACTGAAGCTTTCTTT.

This clone came up a few times. This chain connects TRBV21-1 to TRBJ2-7; TRBD1 was called by the table and not checked on the DNA. TRBV21-1 is deemed a pseudogene. The CDR3 covers 16 residues. The CDR3 protein is CASSNIVRKSSYEQYV. Written as DNA, the CDR3 is TGTGCCAGCAGCAATATTGTCAGGAAGAGCTCCTACGAGCAGTACGTC.

The V gene is TRBV6-5, the J gene TRBJ1-6, with 9 bases aligning to TRBD1. This CDR3 region has 15 residues. Germline CDR1 is MNHEY and CDR2 is SVGAGI. J lost 9 bases, V lost 8 bases, and 11 bases had no gene match. CDR3 protein: CASQPGTGIFSPLHF. The CDR3 nucleotides are TGTGCCAGCCAGCCGGGGACAGGGATATTTTCACCCCTCCACTTT.

The chain links TRBV9 to TRBJ2-5; 9 bases fit TRBD2. The CDR3 runs to 13 residues. Germline V gene lookup returns CDR1 SGDLS and CDR2 YYNGEE. The V segment lost 7 bases and the J segment 7 bases; nucleotides outside the gene matches: 8. The CDR3 DNA is TGTGCCAGCGCGGGGGGGCCCCCATTGACCCAGTACTTC. It is translated as CASAGGPPLTQYF.

The chain carries TRBV19 and TRBJ2-3, with TRBD2 identical over 9 bases. Germline V lookup: CDR1 LNHDA, CDR2 SQIVND (reference sequence). The CDR3 covers 15 residues. The trim removed 11 bases at V and 4 bases at J, leaving 13 bases unmatched. Written as DNA, the CDR3 is TGTGCCGGTAAGGGGGGAGCGGGGGGACCAGATACGCAGTATTTT. Encoded protein: CAGKGGAGGPDTQYF. The variable domain in full, with the rest retrieved from reference TRBV19 and TRBJ2-3, is DGGITQSPKYLFRKEGQNVTLSCEQNLNHDAMYWYRQDPGQGLRLIYYSQIVNDFQKGDIAEGYSVSREKKESFPLTVTSAQKNPTAFYLCAGKGGAGGPDTQYFGPGTRLTVL.